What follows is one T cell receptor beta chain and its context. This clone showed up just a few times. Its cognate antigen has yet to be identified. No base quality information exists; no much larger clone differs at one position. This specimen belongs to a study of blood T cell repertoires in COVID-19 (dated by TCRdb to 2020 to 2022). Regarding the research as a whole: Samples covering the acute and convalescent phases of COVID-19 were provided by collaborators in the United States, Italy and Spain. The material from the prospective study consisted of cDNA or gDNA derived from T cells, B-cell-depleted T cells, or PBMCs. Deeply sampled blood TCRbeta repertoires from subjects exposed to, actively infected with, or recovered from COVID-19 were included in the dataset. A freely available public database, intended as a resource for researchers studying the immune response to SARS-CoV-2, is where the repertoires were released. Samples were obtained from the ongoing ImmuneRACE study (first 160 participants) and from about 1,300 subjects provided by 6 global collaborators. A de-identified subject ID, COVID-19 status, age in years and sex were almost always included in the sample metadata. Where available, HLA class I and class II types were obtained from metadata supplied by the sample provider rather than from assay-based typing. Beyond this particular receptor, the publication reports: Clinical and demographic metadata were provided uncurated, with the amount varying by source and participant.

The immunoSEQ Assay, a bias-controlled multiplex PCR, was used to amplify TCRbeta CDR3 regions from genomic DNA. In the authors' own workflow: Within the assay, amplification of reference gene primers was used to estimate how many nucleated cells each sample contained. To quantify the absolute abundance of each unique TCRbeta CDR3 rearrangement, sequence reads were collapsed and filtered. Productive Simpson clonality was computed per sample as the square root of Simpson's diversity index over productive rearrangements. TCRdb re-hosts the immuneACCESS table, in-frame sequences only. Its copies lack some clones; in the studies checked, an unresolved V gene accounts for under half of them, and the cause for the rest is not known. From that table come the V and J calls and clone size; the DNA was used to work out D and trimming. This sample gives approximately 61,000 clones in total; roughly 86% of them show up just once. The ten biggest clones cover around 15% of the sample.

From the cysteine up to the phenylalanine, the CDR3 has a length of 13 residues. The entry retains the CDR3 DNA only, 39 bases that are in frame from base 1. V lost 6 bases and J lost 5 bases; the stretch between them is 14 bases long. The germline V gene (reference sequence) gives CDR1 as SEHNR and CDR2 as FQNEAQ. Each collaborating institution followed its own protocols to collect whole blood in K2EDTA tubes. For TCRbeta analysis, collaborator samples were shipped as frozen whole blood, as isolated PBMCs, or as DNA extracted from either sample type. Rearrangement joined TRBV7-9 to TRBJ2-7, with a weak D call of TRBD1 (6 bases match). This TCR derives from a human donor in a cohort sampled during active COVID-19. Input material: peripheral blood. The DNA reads TGTGCCAGCAGTCATAACAGGGAGAACGAGCAGTACTTC. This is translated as CASSHNRENEQYF.